The 20 T cell receptor beta chains below were found in one sample sequenced in a study of beta chain features in type 1 diabetes. As every portion of the isolated RNA was reverse transcribed, the sequencing read expressed TCRB transcripts. Method: immunoSEQ multiplex PCR; TCRdb's copy keeps in-frame clones and lacks some. The table shows more than 300,000 clones, with roughly an eighth occurring only once. Sequencing was performed on naive CD4+ T cells from blood. The receptor set was obtained from a man aged 18 to 35 in good health.

This clone showed up just a few times. This sequence joins TRBV4-1 and TRBJ2-7; the D is unclear. Germline V gene sequence: CDR1 MGHRA, CDR2 YSYEKL. The germline V and J ends were trimmed by 0 bases and 6 bases, with 9 bases remaining between them. This CDR3 has 13 residues. The CDR3 DNA is TGCGCCAGCAGCCAAGATTGGCGGAGCGAGCAGTACTTC. Protein product: CASSQDWRSEQYF.

This chain connects TRBV30 to TRBJ2-7; weak D call: TRBD1 (6 bases). The V end lost 2 bases, the J end lost 4 bases, and 15 bases lay between the germline ends. Germline V lookup: CDR1 GTSNPN, CDR2 SVGIG (reference sequence). The CDR3 spans 14 residues. CDR3 loop: CAWSTGPGAYEQYF. The CDR3 bases are TGTGCCTGGAGTACAGGGCCGGGCGCTTACGAGCAGTACTTC.

This clone turned up a few times. As DNA, the CDR3 is TGCGCCAGCAGCCAAGCGGGGGTCACTAATGAAAAACTGTTTTTT. Protein product: CASSQAGVTNEKLFF. V and J are TRBV4-1 and TRBJ1-4, with D possibly being TRBD1 (5 bases). Trimming pared 1 base from V and 2 bases from J, leaving 8 bases between. The CDR3 sequence is 15 residues long. CDR1 is MGHRA, CDR2 YSYEKL, per germline.

This clone was found a few times. J is TRBJ2-5 and V is TRBV7-9; a weak D match, TRBD1 (6 bases). V dropped 5 bases and J dropped 4 bases, with 8 bases sitting between them. The germline CDR1 and CDR2 sequences are SEHNR and FQNEAQ (reference sequence). The CDR3 length is 12 residues. The CDR3 coding sequence is TGTGCCAGCAGCGGACAGAGAGAGACCCAGTACTTC. It translates to CASSGQRETQYF.

The J gene is TRBJ2-2, the V gene TRBV28; D remains ambiguous. Deletions cut 5 bases from V and 1 base from J, with 5 bases between. Germline-derived CDR1 and CDR2 are MDHEN and SYDVKM. The CDR3 extends over 13 amino acids. CDR3 residues: CASSQQNTGELFF. In DNA form, the CDR3 reads TGTGCCAGCAGTCAACAGAACACCGGGGAGCTGTTTTTT. The full variable domain, in which reference TRBV28 and TRBJ2-2 provide the parts outside the CDR3, is DVKVTQSSRYLVKRTGEKVFLECVQDMDHENMFWYRQDPGLGLRLIYFSYDVKMKEKGDIPEGYSVSREKKERFSLILESASTNQTSMYLCASSQQNTGELFFGEGSRLTVL.

This clone was observed a few times. This chain joins TRBV25-1 and TRBJ2-5; a weak D match, TRBD1 (5 bases). Germline assignment: CDR1 MGHDK and CDR2 SYGVNS. This CDR3 has 14 residues. V gave up 4 bases and J gave up 7 bases, with 16 bases separating them. CDR3 coding DNA: TGTGCCAGCAGTGGGGCAGGGCGAATTCCGACCCAGTACTTC. Amino acid sequence: CASSGAGRIPTQYF.

This clone has a handful of counts. The chain employs TRBV28 and TRBJ1-4; no reliable D call. Germline V gene sequence: CDR1 MDHEN, CDR2 SYDVKM. Trimming cost V 2 bases and J 10 bases, with 11 bases left between them. This CDR3 is built from 13 residues. The CDR3 sequence is CASSLVQEGKLFF. CDR3 DNA sequence: TGTGCCAGCAGTTTAGTGCAGGAAGGAAAACTGTTTTTT.

This clone was counted a few times. This sequence joins TRBV30 and TRBJ1-1; no reliable D call. V lost 4 bases and J lost 4, with 7 bases in between. From germline, CDR1 is GTSNPN and CDR2 SVGIG (reference sequence). This CDR3 is 11 amino acids long. In nucleotides, the CDR3 is TGTGCCTGGATCTCGGGCACTGAAGCTTTCTTT. Protein sequence: CAWISGTEAFF. Full variable domain (remainder filled in from reference TRBV30 and TRBJ1-1): SQTIHQWPATLVQPVGSPLSLECTVEGTSNPNLYWYRQAAGRGLQLLFYSVGIGQISSEVPQNLSASRPQDRQFILSSKKLLLSDSGFYLCAWISGTEAFFGQGTRLTVV.

This clone has a handful of counts. The chain uses TRBV5-6 and TRBJ1-2; D gene uncertain. Trimming took off 0 bases at V and 6 bases at J, with 18 bases between the two ends. Germline lookup yields CDR1 SGHDT and CDR2 YYEEEE. The CDR3 spans 16 residues. CDR3 DNA: TGTGCCAGCAGCTTGGATTTGAGGGAGCGAGGAAATGGCTACACCTTC. It is translated as CASSLDLRERGNGYTF.

Many counts were recorded for this clone. This chain links TRBV13 with TRBJ2-3, with D uncertain. The CDR3 is 13 residues long. The V gene's germline CDR1 is PRHDT and CDR2 FYEKMQ (reference sequence). Trimming removed 0 bases at V and 6 bases at J, with 7 bases between. CDR3 nucleotides: TGTGCCAGCAGCTTAGGTCGTCCGGATACGCAGTATTTT. Translated, it gives CASSLGRPDTQYF.

This chain joins TRBV4-2 and TRBJ2-1, with D perhaps TRBD1 (6 bases). V lost 1 base and J 6 bases, leaving 13 bases between the germline ends. Germline-derived CDR1 and CDR2 are LGHNA and YNFKEQ. This CDR3 has 15 residues. The CDR3 DNA sequence: TGTGCCAGCAGCCAAGTAACGTCAGGGGTCAATGAGCAGTTCTTC. Protein: CASSQVTSGVNEQFF.

Only a few counts were recorded for this clone. The V gene is TRBV9, the J gene TRBJ2-1; 8 nucleotides agree with TRBD1. The trim removed 4 bases at V and 2 bases at J, leaving 5 bases unmatched. Germline V gene sequence: CDR1 SGDLS, CDR2 YYNGEE. This CDR3 spans 15 amino acids. CDR3 bases: TGTGCCAGCAGCCCCAGGGGGCTGACCTACAATGAGCAGTTCTTC. Translated: CASSPRGLTYNEQFF.

This clone has only a few counts. The chain carries TRBV7-2 and TRBJ2-1; 12 bases agree with TRBD2. CDR1 SGHTA and CDR2 FQGNSA come from the germline V gene. This CDR3 contains 16 residues. Trimming cost V 1 base and J 6 bases; bases outside gene matches: 4. CDR3 sequence reads: CASSLDVLAGGNEQFF. The CDR3 DNA sequence: TGTGCCAGCAGCTTAGACGTACTAGCGGGGGGCAATGAGCAGTTCTTC.

This clone was found a few times. The CDR3 spells CSNSGTSTDTQYF. The CDR3 DNA reads as TGCAGCAATAGCGGTACTAGCACAGATACGCAGTATTTT. The chain links TRBV29-1 to TRBJ2-3; TRBD2 might be the D (6 bases). Germline V gene sequence: CDR1 SQVTM, CDR2 ANQGSEA. Trimming took 8 bases from V and 0 from J, leaving 12 bases between them. The CDR3 sequence is 13 residues long.

The chain combines TRBV25-1 with TRBJ2-1, with TRBD2 matching over 7 bases. CDR1 and CDR2 from the germline V gene are MGHDK and SYGVNS. V lost 0 bases to trimming and J lost 0 bases; unmatched junction nucleotides: 8. The CDR3 consists of 18 residues. As DNA, the CDR3 is TGTGCCAGCAGTGAATATTTTGTGGGGGGGAGCTCCTACAATGAGCAGTTCTTC. Its protein is CASSEYFVGGSSYNEQFF.

V is TRBV4-3 and J is TRBJ2-7; 7 nucleotides agree with TRBD1. V dropped 1 base and J dropped 6; count of bases not matched to a gene: 9. The CDR3 length is 15 residues. The germline gives CDR1 LGHNA, CDR2 YSLEER. The CDR3 protein is CASSQGWTGLREQYF. In DNA form, the CDR3 reads TGCGCCAGCAGCCAAGGTTGGACAGGCCTCCGCGAGCAGTACTTC.

This clone was seen a handful of times. V is TRBV6-8 and J is TRBJ2-1; D is uncertain. Germline V lookup: CDR1 MNHGY, CDR2 SAAAGT. Between the trimmed V and J ends, which lost 5 bases and 8 bases, there was a span of 4 bases. The CDR3 runs to 10 residues. The CDR3 bases are TGTGCCAGCAGTAGCGATGAGCAGTTCTTC. Translating gives CASSSDEQFF.

The chain has TRBV19 and TRBJ2-4; 8 bases line up with TRBD2. Germline V gene lookup returns CDR1 LNHDA and CDR2 SQIVND (reference sequence). V lost 5 bases and J lost 6; bases outside the gene matches: 9. This CDR3 is built from 15 residues. CDR3 nucleotides: TGTGCCAGTAGTCCCGGGACTAGGTCGATAAACATTCAGTACTTC. Its translation is CASSPGTRSINIQYF. The full variable domain, completed using reference TRBV19 and TRBJ2-4, is DGGITQSPKYLFRKEGQNVTLSCEQNLNHDAMYWYRQDPGQGLRLIYYSQIVNDFQKGDIAEGYSVSREKKESFPLTVTSAQKNPTAFYLCASSPGTRSINIQYFGAGTRLSVL.

The genes are TRBV7-2 and TRBJ2-2, with a weak D call TRBD1 (8 bases). The V gene lost 5 bases and the J gene lost 5 bases, with 18 bases spanning the gap. The germline V gene has CDR1 SGHTA and CDR2 FQGNSA. This CDR3 region has 16 residues. The DNA for the CDR3 is TGTGCCAGCAGCACCTACAGGGGGACTAATACCGGGGAGCTGTTTTTT. This gives the protein CASSTYRGTNTGELFF.

The chain carries TRBV6-1 and TRBJ2-1, with 7 bases aligning to TRBD2. V was clipped by 6 bases and J by 8 bases; unmatched bases: 13. Germline values: CDR1 MNHNS, CDR2 SASEGT. The CDR3 is 15 amino acids. The CDR3 DNA reads TGTGCCAGCAGCCCAATCTGGGAGGGCCGTCATGAGCAGTTCTTC. The encoded protein is CASSPIWEGRHEQFF.